This T cell receptor (beta chain) originates from a study of blood T cell repertoires in COVID-19. About the study: The United States, Italy and Spain provided the acute and convalescent COVID-19 samples. The cDNA or gDNA used as material had been derived from T cells, B-cell-depleted T cells, or PBMCs.

V lost 3 bases, J lost 5 bases, and 7 bases lay in between. Per germline, CDR1 ENHRY and CDR2 SYGVKD. The CDR3 is 12 residues long. Original processing methods: Amplification of reference gene primers was used by the study to estimate nucleated cell counts. The protocol was immunoSEQ multiplex PCR, while the TCRdb copy is restricted to in-frame clones and leaves out a portion. V and J calls and clone size follow that table, whereas D and trimming were derived from the DNA. This sample has 30,000 to 40,000 clones; 85% to 90% occur once, and the top ten carry around 9.1%. V usage is TRBV10-3 and J usage is TRBJ1-2; the D gene is possibly TRBD1 (5 bases). The sequence derives from an elderly man with active COVID-19. Sequencing used peripheral blood. The CDR3 region has the DNA TGTGCCATCAGTGAACAGGATTATGGCTACACCTTC. Translating gives CAISEQDYGYTF.